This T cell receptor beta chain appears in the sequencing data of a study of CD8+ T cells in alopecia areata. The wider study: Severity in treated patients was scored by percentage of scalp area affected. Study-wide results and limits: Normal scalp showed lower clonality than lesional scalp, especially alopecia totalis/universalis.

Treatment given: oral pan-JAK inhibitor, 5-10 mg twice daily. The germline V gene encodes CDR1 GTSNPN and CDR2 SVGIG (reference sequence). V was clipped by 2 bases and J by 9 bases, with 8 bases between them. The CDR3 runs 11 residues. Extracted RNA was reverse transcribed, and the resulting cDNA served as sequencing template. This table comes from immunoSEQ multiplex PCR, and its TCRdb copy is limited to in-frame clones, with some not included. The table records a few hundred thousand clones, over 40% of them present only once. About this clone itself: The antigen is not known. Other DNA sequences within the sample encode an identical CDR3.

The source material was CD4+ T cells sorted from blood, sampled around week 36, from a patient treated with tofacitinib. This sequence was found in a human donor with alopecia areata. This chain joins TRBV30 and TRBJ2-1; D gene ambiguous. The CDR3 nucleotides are TGTGCCTGGAGTCCCCGGGCTGAGCAGTTCTTC. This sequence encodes CAWSPRAEQFF.